The rows below give T cell receptor beta chains drawn from one sample of a study of T cells after yellow fever vaccination. MiXCR was run by TCRdb on the 5' RACE reads, yielding one entry per CDR3 protein. In the table there are about 74,000 distinct CDR3 sequences, about 6.6% of which are singletons. Sequences were derived from CD8+ T cells sorted from PBMCs, sampled more than 4 days after the first yellow fever vaccination. These receptors originate from a man aged 18 to 29 who received the YFV17D yellow fever vaccine. Each CDR3 is given with its conserved first and last residue. A D gene is named only where the DNA matches it firmly. Clone sizes are given selectively: once, few, many, or a class where the clone is expanded.

j_call v_call clone_size d_call cdr3_nt cdr3_aa
TRBJ1-2 TRBV12-3/TRBV12-4 few NA TGTGCCAGCAGTTTTGGGGGGCACTATGGCTACACCTTC CASSFGGHYGYTF
TRBJ2-4 TRBV27 NA NA TGTGCCAGCAGTTCGACCCGACACATACAGTACTTC CASSSTRHIQYF
TRBJ1-2 TRBV5-2 NA NA TGTGCCATGGGCCCCGGGCTCCTCTGTGGCTACACCTTC CAMGPGLLCGYTF
TRBJ2-1 TRBV20-1 many TRBD1 TGCAGGGCAGGGGGCCCTAGCTCCTACAATGAGCAGTTCTTC CRAGGPSSYNEQFF
TRBJ1-1 TRBV7-9 NA NA TGTGCCAGCAGGGCCGCGGCGGGCAGTGGGACTGAAGCTTTCTTT CASRAAAGSGTEAFF
TRBJ2-1 TRBV4-1 many NA TGCGCCAGCAGCCAAGACGGCTCAGCTTCCTACAATGAGCAGTTCTTC CASSQDGSASYNEQFF
TRBJ1-1 TRBV27 NA TRBD1 TGTGCCAGCAAGACAGGGGGGGACACTGAAGCTTTCTTT CASKTGGDTEAFF
TRBJ2-3 TRBV29-1 NA NA TGCAGCGTTGAAACTACCGGGGTGGAGACCACGCAGTATTTT CSVETTGVETTQYF
TRBJ2-2 TRBV11-3 NA TRBD1 TGTGCCAGCAGCTCTCACAGGGGTTCGAACACCGGGGAGCTGTTTTTT CASSSHRGSNTGELFF
TRBJ1-2 TRBV6-1 few TRBD1 TGTGCCAGCCGGAACAGGGGGGGAGTTAACTATGGCTACACCTTC CASRNRGGVNYGYTF
TRBJ1-5 TRBV27 few TRBD1 TGTGCCAGCACCCTCGCCCCAGACAGGGGCCTTCTGCATTTT CASTLAPDRGLLHF
TRBJ1-1 TRBV29-1 many NA TGCAGCGTTGAGTTATCTTGGCCAGGCACTGAAGCTTTCTTT CSVELSWPGTEAFF
TRBJ1-5 TRBV7-9 few NA TGTGCCAGCAGCTTAGCGGGACACGGTAATCAGCCCCAGCATTTT CASSLAGHGNQPQHF
TRBJ2-3 TRBV3-1 few NA TGTGCCAGCAGCCGGGGGGGGCCGGTGGCAGATACGCAGTATTTT CASSRGGPVADTQYF
TRBJ2-3 TRBV9 few TRBD2 TGTGCCAGCAGCGAGAGCGGGGGGTACACAGATACGCAGTATTTT CASSESGGYTDTQYF
TRBJ1-5 TRBV6-2/TRBV6-3 NA NA TGTGCCAGCAGTTACCTTCGACGGACTAGCAATCAGCCCCAGCATTTT CASSYLRRTSNQPQHF
TRBJ2-1 TRBV6-5 NA NA TGTGCCAGCAGTTACTCAACCGGACCCAATGAGCAGTTCTTC CASSYSTGPNEQFF
TRBJ1-4 TRBV5-5 few NA TGTGCCAGCAGCTTCGGGGGCGCAGCTGAAAAACTGTTTTTT CASSFGGAAEKLFF
TRBJ2-1 TRBV3-1 few NA TGTGCCAGCAGCCGAAGCGGTAACAATGAGCAGTTCTTC CASSRSGNNEQFF
TRBJ2-3 TRBV4-1 NA TRBD2 TGCGCCAGCAGCCAACGATTAGCGGGGGGCCCTAGCACAGATACGCAGTATTTT CASSQRLAGGPSTDTQYF
TRBJ2-7 TRBV12-3/TRBV12-4 many NA TGTGCCAGCCGTCCAAGGGGCAGCCCCTACGAGCAGTACTTC CASRPRGSPYEQYF
TRBJ2-7 TRBV3-1 few TRBD1 TGTGCCAGCAGCCAAGAAGAGGGTGTTTGGACAGGGGGCATCAACGAGCAGTACTTC CASSQEEGVWTGGINEQYF
TRBJ2-7 TRBV4-1 few TRBD1 TGCGCCAGCAGCCACGGGACAGCTGACCCCTACGAGCAGTACTTC CASSHGTADPYEQYF
TRBJ1-6 TRBV9 NA TRBD1 TGTGCCAGCAGCGTAGAAAAAACGGGGACAGTGAATTCACCCCTCCACTTT CASSVEKTGTVNSPLHF
TRBJ2-1 TRBV19 few TRBD1 TGTGCCAGTAGTATCGACAGGGGTTCCTACAATGAGCAGTTCTTC CASSIDRGSYNEQFF
TRBJ1-2 TRBV5-1 many NA TGCGCCAGCAGCCCCGACGCCGCGGGCGGCTACACCTTC CASSPDAAGGYTF
TRBJ2-5 TRBV6-1 few NA TGTGCCAGCAGGAGCGGAGGACTAGAGACCCAGTACTTC CASRSGGLETQYF
TRBJ2-1 TRBV9 NA NA TGTGCCAGCAGCCCGCGAAGGGGGGGGGACAGTTCCTACAATGAGCAGTTCTTC CASSPRRGGDSSYNEQFF
TRBJ1-1 TRBV4-1 many NA TGCGCCAGCAGACCAGGGCGGTTGAACACTGAAGCTTTCTTT CASRPGRLNTEAFF